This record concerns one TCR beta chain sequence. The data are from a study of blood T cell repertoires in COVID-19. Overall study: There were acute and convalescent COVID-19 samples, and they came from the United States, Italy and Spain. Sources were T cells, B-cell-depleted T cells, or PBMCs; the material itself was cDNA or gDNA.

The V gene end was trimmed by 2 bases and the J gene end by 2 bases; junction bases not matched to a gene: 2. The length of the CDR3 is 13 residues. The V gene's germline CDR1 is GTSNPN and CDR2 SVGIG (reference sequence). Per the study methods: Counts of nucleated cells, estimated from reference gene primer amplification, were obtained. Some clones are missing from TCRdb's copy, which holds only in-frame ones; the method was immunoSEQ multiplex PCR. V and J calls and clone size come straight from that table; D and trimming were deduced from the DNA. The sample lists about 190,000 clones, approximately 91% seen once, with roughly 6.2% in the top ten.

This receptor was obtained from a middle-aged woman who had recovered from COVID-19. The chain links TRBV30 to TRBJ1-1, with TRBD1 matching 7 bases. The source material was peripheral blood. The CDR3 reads CAWSYRGNTEAFF. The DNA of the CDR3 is TGTGCCTGGAGTTACAGGGGCAACACTGAAGCTTTCTTT.